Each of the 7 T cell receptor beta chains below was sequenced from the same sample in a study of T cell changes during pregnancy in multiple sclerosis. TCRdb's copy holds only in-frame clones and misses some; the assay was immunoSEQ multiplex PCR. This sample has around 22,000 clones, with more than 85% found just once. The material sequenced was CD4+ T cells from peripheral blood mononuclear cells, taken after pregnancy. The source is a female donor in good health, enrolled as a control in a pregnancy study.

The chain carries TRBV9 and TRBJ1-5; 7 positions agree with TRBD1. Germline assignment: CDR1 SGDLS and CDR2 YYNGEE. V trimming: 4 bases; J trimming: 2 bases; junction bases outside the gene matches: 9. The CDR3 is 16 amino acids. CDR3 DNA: TGTGCCAGCAGCCCCGGAGGGGGCGGAGGCAATCAGCCCCAGCATTTT. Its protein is CASSPGGGGGNQPQHF.

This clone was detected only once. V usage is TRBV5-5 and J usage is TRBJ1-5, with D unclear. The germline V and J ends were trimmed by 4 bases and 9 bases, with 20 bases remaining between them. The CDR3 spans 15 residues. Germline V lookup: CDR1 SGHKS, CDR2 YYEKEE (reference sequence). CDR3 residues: CASSPVGGPYVPQHF. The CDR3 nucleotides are TGTGCCAGCAGCCCCGTCGGAGGACCGTACGTGCCCCAGCATTTT.

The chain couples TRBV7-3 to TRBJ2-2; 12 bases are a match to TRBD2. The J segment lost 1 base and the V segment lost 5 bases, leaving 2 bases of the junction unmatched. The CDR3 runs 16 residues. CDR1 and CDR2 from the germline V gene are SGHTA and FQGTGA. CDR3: CASSPGLAGNTGELFF. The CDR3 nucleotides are TGTGCCAGCAGCCCGGGACTAGCGGGGAACACCGGGGAGCTGTTTTTT.

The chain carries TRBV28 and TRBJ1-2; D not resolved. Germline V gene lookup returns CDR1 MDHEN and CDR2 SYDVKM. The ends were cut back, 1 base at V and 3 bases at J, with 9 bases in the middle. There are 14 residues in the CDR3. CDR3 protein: CASSLSRGDYGYTF. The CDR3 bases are TGTGCCAGCAGTTTATCTCGCGGGGACTATGGCTACACCTTC.

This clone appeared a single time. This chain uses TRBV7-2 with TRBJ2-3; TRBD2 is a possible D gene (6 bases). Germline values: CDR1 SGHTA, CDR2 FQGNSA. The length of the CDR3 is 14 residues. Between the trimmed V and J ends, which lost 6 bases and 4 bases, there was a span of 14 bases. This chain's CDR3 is CASRRGLASDTQYF. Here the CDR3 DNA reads TGTGCCAGCAGGCGGGGTCTGGCATCAGATACGCAGTATTTT.

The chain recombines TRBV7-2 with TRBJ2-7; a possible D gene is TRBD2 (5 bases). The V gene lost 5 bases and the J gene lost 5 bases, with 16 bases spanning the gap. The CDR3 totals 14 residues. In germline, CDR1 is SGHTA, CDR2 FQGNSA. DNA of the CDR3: TGTGCCAGCAGCCCTTACCGGACTGGCCACGAGCAGTACTTC. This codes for CASSPYRTGHEQYF.

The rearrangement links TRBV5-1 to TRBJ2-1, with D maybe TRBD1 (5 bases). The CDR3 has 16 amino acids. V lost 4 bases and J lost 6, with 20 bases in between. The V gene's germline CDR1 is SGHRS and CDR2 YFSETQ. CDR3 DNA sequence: TGCGCCAGCAGCCAGTCAACAGGCCTTTTTTCCAATGAGCAGTTCTTC. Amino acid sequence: CASSQSTGLFSNEQFF.